This T cell receptor (beta chain) was profiled in a study of blood T cell repertoires in COVID-19. Across the study: Material from acute and convalescent COVID-19 was sourced from the United States, Italy and Spain. The cDNA or gDNA used as material had been derived from T cells, B-cell-depleted T cells, or PBMCs.

Source study methods: The authors estimated nucleated cell counts from reference gene primer amplification. Sequenced by immunoSEQ multiplex PCR; TCRdb stores in-frame clones only, minus some. Clone size and V and J calls were adopted from that table, with D and trimming inferred from the DNA. The table records 200,000 to 300,000 clones, around 84% of them present only once. Germline CDR1 and CDR2: LGHDT and YNNKEL (reference sequence). The CDR3 spans 15 residues. The V segment lost 0 bases and the J segment 5 bases; nucleotides outside the gene matches: 3. The sample comprised peripheral blood. The TCR originated in a woman aged 18-35 years with acute or convalescent COVID-19. This chain uses TRBV3-1 (or the pseudogene TRBV3-2) with TRBJ2-2, with 7 bases aligning to TRBD1. The CDR3 sequence: CASSQETGITGELFF. In DNA, the CDR3 is TGTGCCAGCAGCCAAGAGACAGGGATTACCGGGGAGCTGTTTTTT.